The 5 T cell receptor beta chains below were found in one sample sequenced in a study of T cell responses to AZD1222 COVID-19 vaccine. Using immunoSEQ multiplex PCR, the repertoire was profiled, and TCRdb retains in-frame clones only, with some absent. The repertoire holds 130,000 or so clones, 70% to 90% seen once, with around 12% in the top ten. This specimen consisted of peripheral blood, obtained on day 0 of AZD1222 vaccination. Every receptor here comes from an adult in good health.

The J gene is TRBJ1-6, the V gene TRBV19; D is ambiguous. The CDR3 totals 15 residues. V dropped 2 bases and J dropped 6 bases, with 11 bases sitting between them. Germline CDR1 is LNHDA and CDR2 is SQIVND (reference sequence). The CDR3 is CASSIRRRTNSPLHF. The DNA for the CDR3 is TGTGCCAGTAGTATAAGAAGACGGACTAATTCACCCCTCCACTTT.

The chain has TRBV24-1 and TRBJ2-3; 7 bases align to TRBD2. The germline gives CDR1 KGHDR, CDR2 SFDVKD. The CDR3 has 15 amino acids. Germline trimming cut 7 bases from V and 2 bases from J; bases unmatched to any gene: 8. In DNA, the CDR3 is TGTGCCACCAGCTCTTTTGGGGGGGTCACAGATACGCAGTATTTT. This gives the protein CATSSFGGVTDTQYF.

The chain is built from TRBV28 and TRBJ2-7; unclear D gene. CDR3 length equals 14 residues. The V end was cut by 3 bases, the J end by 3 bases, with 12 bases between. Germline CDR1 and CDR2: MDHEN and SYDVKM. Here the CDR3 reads CASSFRASYYEQYF. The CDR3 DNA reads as TGTGCCAGCAGTTTTAGGGCCAGCTACTACGAGCAGTACTTC.

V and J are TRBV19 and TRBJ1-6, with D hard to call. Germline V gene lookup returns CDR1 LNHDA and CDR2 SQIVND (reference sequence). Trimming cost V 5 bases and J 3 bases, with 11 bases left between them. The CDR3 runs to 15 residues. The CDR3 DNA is TGTGCCAGTAGTCCTGGAATCAGCTATAATTCACCCCTCCACTTT. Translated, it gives CASSPGISYNSPLHF.

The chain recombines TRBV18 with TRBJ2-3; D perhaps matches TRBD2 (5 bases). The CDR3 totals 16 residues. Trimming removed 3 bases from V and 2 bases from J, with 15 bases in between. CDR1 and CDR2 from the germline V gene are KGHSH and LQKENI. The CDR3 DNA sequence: TGTGCCAGCTCACCCCTCGCGGGTAGCACCACAGATACGCAGTATTTT. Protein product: CASSPLAGSTTDTQYF. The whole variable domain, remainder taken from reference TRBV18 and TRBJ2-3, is NAGVMQNPRHLVRRRGQEARLRCSPMKGHSHVYWYRQLPEEGLKFMVYLQKENIIDESGMPKERFSAEFPKEGPSILRIQQVVRGDSAAYFCASSPLAGSTTDTQYFGPGTRLTVL.